The TCR beta chain under discussion was sequenced for a study of regulatory T cells in long-lasting Graves disease. V was cut by 5 bases and J by 0 bases, with 14 bases left in between. CDR1 and CDR2 (germline): ENHRY, SYGVKD. The CDR3 runs 17 residues. Time point defined: newly diagnosed GD, antithyroid drugs for less than 3 months. PBMCs were the source of the RNA used for TCR sequencing. CDR3-region Arm-PCR and iRepertoire HTBI primers produced the TCR beta libraries. TCRdb itself ran the multiplex PCR reads through MiXCR, one entry per CDR3 protein. The sample lists 200,000 to 250,000 distinct CDR3 sequences, about 19% seen once, with 12% in the top ten. On this clonotype itself: The likely explanation is a read error, given a far larger clone one base away.

Another study also made use of these data, one on T cells in Graves' hyperthyroidism and ophthalmopathy.

The receptor was isolated from a woman aged 25 to 39 with Graves disease. V usage is TRBV10-3 and J usage is TRBJ1-6; perhaps TRBD1 as D (5 bases). Sequencing used peripheral blood mononuclear cells (PBMCs), obtained at new diagnosis, from a patient treated with antithyroid drugs. The CDR3 spells CAISYFTGSSYNSPLHF. The CDR3 DNA sequence: TGTGCCATCAGTTACTTTACAGGAAGCTCCTATAATTCACCCCTCCACTTT.